This TCR beta chain was captured by sequencing in a study of shared clonotypes between healthy human individuals. The V end lost 5 bases, the J end lost 0 bases, and 8 bases lay between the germline ends. CDR3 length equals 13 residues. Germline V CDR1 and CDR2: MDHEN, SYDVKM. Assay: immunoSEQ multiplex PCR; the TCRdb copy retains only in-frame clones and omits some. The data contain roughly 1,500,000 clones, roughly 98% of them seen just once; the ten biggest clones take up around 0.45%. Sample: naive CD4+ T cells sorted from blood. Subset given: CD45RA+ positively selected. The sequence derives from a man aged 30-40 years in good health. V is TRBV28 and J is TRBJ2-7; D unclear. CDR3 coding DNA: TGTGCCAGCAGTAAAGGACCCTCCTACGAGCAGTACTTC. Its protein is CASSKGPSYEQYF.